This T cell receptor (beta chain) is drawn from a study of blood T cell repertoires in COVID-19. For the study at large: Both acute and convalescent COVID-19 samples were obtained from the United States, Italy and Spain.

While infection was still active, Seattle patients were enrolled and then followed longitudinally. V was trimmed by 1 base and J by 8 bases, leaving 12 bases between them. CDR1 is SGHDN, CDR2 FVKESK, per germline. This CDR3 is built from 13 residues. The data were produced by immunoSEQ multiplex PCR, yet TCRdb's version contains in-frame clones alone and is incomplete. Here the sample spans approximately 120,000 clones, roughly nine tenths being singletons. The sequencing sample was made of peripheral blood. The chain employs TRBV14 and TRBJ2-7; no clear D gene. The sequence was collected from a man aged 50 or older with COVID-19, enrolled during active disease. CDR3 bases: TGTGCCAGCAGCCAAGGGCAGGCCCAAAAGCAGTACGTC. Translated, it gives CASSQGQAQKQYV.